The subject of this entry is one T cell receptor (beta chain). Its antigen remains unidentified. No much larger clonotype is one base removed from it; base qualities were not supplied. The cohort comprised some 700 healthy bone marrow donors. Cohort members were all nominally healthy when sampled, although unrecorded immune exposures were likely present. The donor tested CMV seronegative, placing the donor among the 350 or so seronegative members of the cohort. Every donor gave a peripheral blood sample, and the peripheral blood mononuclear cells from that sample were used for TCR beta sequencing. The Qiagen DNeasy Blood Extraction Kit was used to extract genomic DNA from the blood cell samples. This specimen belongs to a study of cytomegalovirus exposure and HLA in healthy donors (dated by TCRdb to 2016 to 2017). Regarding the complete study: An earlier analysis of some 600 of the donors reported under 300 Gb of sequence data and about 120 million unique TCR beta sequences obtained from around 190 million T cells. A later analysis re-examined previously published TCR beta repertoires from roughly 720 donors and added high-resolution HLA genotyping to investigate patterns of TCR occurrence. HLA typing covered class I and class II loci at four-digit resolution. Of the roughly 400 genotyped donors, approximately 80% were placed in the genetic ancestry cluster associated with self-reported Caucasian donors. An earlier analysis of about 600 of the donors used high-throughput TCR beta sequencing to judge whether each TCR beta V gene segment behaved as functional or pseudogenic. Alongside the repertoire data, information on donor age, sex, ethnicity and CMV serostatus was compiled. An early release that covered roughly 600 HLA-typed donors contained approximately 290 gigabases of sequencing data and 85 million to 100 million unique TCR sequences. A separate validation cohort of 100 to 150 different subjects was used in addition to the roughly 670-subject first cohort. Rather than drawing on any new phenotypic data, the later analysis identified candidate immune exposures from TCR beta sequences and the way those sequences occurred across donors. The aim of the study was to test whether cataloging public T cell receptors could identify signatures of past pathogen exposure. All discovery cohort repertoires had been generated on a single sequencing platform. Roughly 5 DR-DQ haplotypes were handled as single units for association and clustering because linkage in the cohort was strong. Among a few hundred genotyped donors of the cohort, an average of approximately 250,000 unique TCR beta nucleotide sequences were sequenced per donor, about a sixth of them non-productive. The study profiled the T cell repertoires of 500 to 800 subjects by immunosequencing and related them to cytomegalovirus serostatus. Typing coverage differed by locus: A, B, C, DRB1 and DQB1 were typed in roughly 620-630 donors, DQA1 in 522, DPA1 in around 610, and DPB1 in 472. The study combined high-throughput TCR immunosequencing, statistical association of individual TCRs with disease status, and machine learning to predict cytomegalovirus infection status. Genome-wide SNP genotypes for about three fifths of the roughly 700 donors were used in a later genetic analysis, which treated that subset as a discovery cohort.

The CDR3 covers 14 residues, taking in both the cysteine and the phenylalanine. Kept here is only the CDR3 DNA, which spans 42 bases and is read in frame from base 1. The junction carries 18 bases between V and J, which are trimmed by 6 bases and 6 bases respectively. CDR1 is given as GTSNPN and CDR2 as SVGIG, both from the germline V gene (reference sequence). Overall study outcomes, separate from this receptor: In the study, some 180 TCR beta chains were listed as associated with cytomegalovirus. While some public TCRs were present in many individuals, most TCR sequences turned up only very rarely across donors. In a later analysis, 16,951 TCR beta sequences were associated with specific HLA alleles at a false discovery rate of 0.05. The earlier analysis of approximately 540 of the donors excluded approximately 17 rarely observed V segments, including chromosome 9 orphons, because counts were too low. A later analysis found that HLA-associated TCR beta chains were more clonally expanded and had lower generation probabilities than equally common non-associated chains. The classifier was reported to diagnose cytomegalovirus status with high specificity and sensitivity in both the original and validation cohorts. When HLA alleles, especially DR and DQ, strongly co-occurred, attributing TCR associations to individual alleles was difficult. A later genetic analysis associated a missense DCLRE1C variant with V-gene and J-gene trimming of TCR beta chains, and an independent cohort replicated the association. A further reported finding was that TCR beta sequences accurately predicted the HLA-A and HLA-B alleles for most subjects in the first cohort. According to a later genetic analysis, donors in an Asian-associated ancestry cluster had fewer N-insertions in productive TCRs than the roughly 660-donor mean. Immune exposure information for the cohort was limited to CMV serostatus. It was suggested by the authors that the approach could potentially be generalized to other disease states and immunological phenotypes. Because some donors lacked HLA typing at each locus, the association tests relied only on the typed subset. Correlated functional status among segregating V segments might be attributable to linkage disequilibrium, but an unknown experimental factor could not be ruled out. In a later analysis, TCR association rates were found to vary across HLA loci, with the most associated TCRs seen for DRB1 alleles and the fewest for HLA-C alleles. An earlier analysis of approximately 600 of the donors showed that most TCR beta V segments appeared in productive rearrangements either about 90% or about 30% of the time, which broadly matched IMGT annotations. Some IMGT-functional V segments, including TRBV6-2 and TRBV6-3, could not be told apart with the 87-base-pair reads, so those segments were excluded. Sequencing depth was assumed to be roughly uniform across donors in the presence/absence analyses, though that assumption may not hold. A cluster of highly shared sequence variants was judged likely to represent a technical artifact of the sequencing pipeline. In a later analysis, several top co-occurrence clusters were reported to appear linked to parvovirus B19, influenza, CMV and Epstein-Barr virus. In this cohort, only TCR beta chains were sequenced, and detectable features were limited by the absence of alpha or paired-chain data. A later analysis found that most CMV-associated TCR beta chains appeared HLA-restricted, with HLA associations seemingly driven largely by CMV exposure. A few of the identified cytomegalovirus-associated TCR beta chains were confirmed in vitro to be specific for cytomegalovirus antigens.

The library was prepared using the immunoSEQ multiplex PCR assay. The multiplex PCR relied on a mix of 60 forward primers for TCR Vbeta segments and 13 reverse primers for TCR Jbeta segments. The CDR3 region of rearranged TCR beta genes was amplified from genomic DNA by a multiplex PCR assay. Amplified TCR beta libraries were sequenced as 87-base-pair reads on the Illumina HiSeq System. The source study handled its data this way. A later analysis counted about 80 million unique TCR beta chains across the 550 to 800 repertoires, and some 11 million of these chains were shared by at least two donors. To remove PCR and sequencing errors, raw reads were error-corrected and collapsed into unique sequences using a nearest-neighbor algorithm that merged closely related sequences. V, D and J gene segments were assigned by aligning CDR3 sequences to IMGT reference sequences. For a sequence to be retained, a match of at least six nucleotides was required to both a V gene segment and a J gene segment. Rearrangements were classified as productive when the CDR3 lacked stop codons and remained in frame with V and J, and all other rearrangements were classified as non-productive. Following IMGT convention, CDR3 was defined as the stretch from the second conserved V-encoded cysteine up to the conserved J-encoded phenylalanine. The earlier analysis of more than 450 of the donors excluded sequences that lacked an unambiguous match to a single V gene segment. An earlier analysis of 587 of the donors classified V segments as functional when productive rearrangements were above 56.7% and as segregating when the standard deviation between donors was above 5%. A statistical classification framework was built to diagnose cytomegalovirus status from the catalog of TCR beta chain sequences. V and J gene assignment, in a later analysis, came from comparing TCR nucleotide sequences with IMGT/GENE-DB human TR gene sequences. A later analysis assigned CDR3 sequences and most-parsimonious VDJ recombination scenarios with the TCRdist pipeline. In a later analysis, each TCR beta chain was defined by its CDR3 amino acid sequence together with its V-gene family, and reads lacking a unique V-gene family were excluded. As a way to deal with suspected cross-contamination and a sequencing artifact, a later analysis dropped 592 nucleotide sequences that were highly shared and had low generation probability. In a later analysis, a clonal expansion index was calculated for each public chain from normalized within-repertoire ranks of inferred template counts. Generation probabilities in a later analysis came from a VDJ recombination model fitted to out-of-frame rearrangements, and those results were checked against IGoR. In a later analysis, hypergeometric tests were used to score TCR-TCR, TCR-HLA and TCR-CMV co-occurrence, with a repertoire-size bias correction applied to TCR pairs. False discovery rates were estimated in a later analysis by permuting HLA or CMV assignments 20 times. In a later analysis, co-occurring TCRs were grouped using DBSCAN, and TCRdist sequence similarity was added for clustering within HLA-allele-positive subsets. Repertoires with fewer than 30,000 or more than 120,000 public chains were left out of co-occurrence clustering, as were five repertoires with anomalous nucleotide sharing. TCRdb's version of the immuneACCESS table is confined to in-frame rearrangements and falls short of the full clone set. An unresolved V gene accounts for under half of the shortfall where checked; the remainder is of unknown origin. The V and J calls and clone size are taken from that table; D and trimming were inferred from the DNA. Counted in this sample were about 120,000 clones; about 80% of them appeared once. Roughly 3% of the sample comes from the top ten.

Sequencing was done on a sample of PBMCs. The TCR sequence derives from a male donor in good health and CMV-seronegative. This chain joins TRBV30 to TRBJ2-1; D gene: possibly TRBD1, on 7 matching bases. The DNA sequence reads TGTGCCTGTACCCGGAGGGGGCCAGTCAATGAGCAGTTCTTC. It specifies CACTRRGPVNEQFF. The CDR3 plus the reference TRBV30 and TRBJ2-1 genes for the other parts give the full variable domain: SQTIHQWPATLVQPVGSPLSLECTVEGTSNPNLYWYRQAAGRGLQLLFYSVGIGQISSEVPQNLSASRPQDRQFILSSKKLLLSDSGFYLCACTRRGPVNEQFFGPGTRLTVL.